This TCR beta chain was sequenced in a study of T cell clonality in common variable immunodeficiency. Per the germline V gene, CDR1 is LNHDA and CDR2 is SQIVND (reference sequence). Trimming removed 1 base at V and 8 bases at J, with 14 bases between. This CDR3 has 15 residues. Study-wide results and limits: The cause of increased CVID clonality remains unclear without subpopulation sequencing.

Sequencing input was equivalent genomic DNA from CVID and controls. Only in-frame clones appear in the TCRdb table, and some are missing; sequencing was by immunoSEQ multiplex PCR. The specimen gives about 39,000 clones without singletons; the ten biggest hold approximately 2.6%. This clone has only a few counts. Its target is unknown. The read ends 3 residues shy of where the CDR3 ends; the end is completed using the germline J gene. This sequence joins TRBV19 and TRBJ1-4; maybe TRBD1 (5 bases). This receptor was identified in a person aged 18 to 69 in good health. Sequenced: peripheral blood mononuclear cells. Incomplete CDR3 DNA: TGTGCCAGTAGTATAGCGGGCAGGGATGGAGAAAAA. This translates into CASSIAGRDGEK. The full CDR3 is CASSIAGRDGEKLFF.